These 20 T cell receptor beta chains were sequenced from one sample in a study of blood T cell repertoires in COVID-19. Measured with immunoSEQ multiplex PCR; TCRdb has only the in-frame clones, and not every one. The profile covers 120,000 to 150,000 clones, with 88% appearing a single time and 2.5% to 3% taken by the ten largest. Sequences were obtained from peripheral blood. Receptor source: a human donor with COVID-19, enrolled during active disease. The donor label of this sample is uncertain.

This clone occurred once. The rearrangement uses TRBV3-1 (or the pseudogene TRBV3-2) and TRBJ2-6; D is unclear. Deletions cut 0 bases from V and 0 bases from J, with 3 bases between. Germline CDR1 reads LGHDT; CDR2 reads YNNKEL (reference sequence). The CDR3 runs 15 residues. Written as DNA, the CDR3 is TGTGCCAGCAGCCAAGACAGCTCTGGGGCCAACGTCCTGACTTTC. As protein: CASSQDSSGANVLTF.

This chain connects TRBV5-1 to TRBJ2-5; 12 nucleotides line up with TRBD2. This CDR3 has 17 amino acids. Trimming at V came to 1 base and at J to 5 bases, leaving 9 bases not matched to a gene. Per germline, CDR1 SGHRS and CDR2 YFSETQ. CDR3 region: CASSLTSGGTPVETQYF. The CDR3 region has the DNA TGCGCCAGCAGCTTGACTAGCGGGGGGACCCCTGTGGAGACCCAGTACTTC. The complete variable domain, with remaining parts taken from reference TRBV5-1 and TRBJ2-5, reads KAGVTQTPRYLIKTRGQQVTLSCSPISGHRSVSWYQQTPGQGLQFLFEYFSETQRNKGNFPGRFSGRQFSNSRSEMNVSTLELGDSALYLCASSLTSGGTPVETQYFGPGTRLLVL.

A few counts support this clone. The chain couples TRBV19 to TRBJ1-5; D perhaps matches TRBD1 (6 bases). Germline V gives CDR1 LNHDA, CDR2 SQIVND (reference sequence). The CDR3 loop spans 16 amino acids. The V and J ends lost 5 bases and 4 bases respectively, with 18 bases between them. CDR3 in DNA: TGTGCCAGTAGTCCGATACTGGAACAGGGAAATCAGCCCCAGCATTTT. Protein: CASSPILEQGNQPQHF.

The gene calls are TRBV6-2 or TRBV6-3 and TRBJ2-3; 7 positions agree with TRBD1. J gave up 2 bases and V 5 bases, and 4 bases lay outside the gene matches. CDR3 length: 14 residues. Germline V gene sequence: CDR1 MNHEY, CDR2 SVGEGT. CDR3 loop: CASSMTGPTDTQYF. DNA of the CDR3: TGTGCCAGCAGTATGACAGGGCCCACAGATACGCAGTATTTT.

V is TRBV12-3 or TRBV12-4 and J is TRBJ2-5; 8 nucleotides line up with TRBD1. The CDR3 has 12 amino acids. V lost 5 bases and J lost 5; bases outside the gene matches: 1. CDR3 amino acids: CASSRTGETQYF. The CDR3 DNA reads TGTGCCAGCAGTCGGACAGGGGAGACCCAGTACTTC.

The rearrangement joins TRBV9 to TRBJ1-2; D possibly corresponds to TRBD1 (6 bases). This CDR3 is built from 13 residues. The V end was cut by 0 bases, the J end by 7 bases, with 10 bases between. Per the germline V gene, CDR1 is SGDLS and CDR2 is YYNGEE. In DNA form, the CDR3 reads TGTGCCAGCAGCGTAGGTGTGGACAGTGGCTACACCTTC. Translation gives CASSVGVDSGYTF.

This rearrangement joins TRBV23-1 to TRBJ1-1, with D maybe TRBD1 (5 bases). TRBV23-1 belongs to the ORF category, with a function that is uncertain. V lost 5 bases to trimming and J lost 0 bases, with 25 bases between them. This CDR3 contains 19 residues. CDR3 protein: CASSGQAPPGNLMNTEAFF. CDR3 DNA: TGCGCCAGCAGTGGCCAGGCCCCTCCAGGGAATTTAATGAACACTGAAGCTTTCTTT.

V gene TRBV6-5 combines with J gene TRBJ2-3, with D unresolved. Per germline, CDR1 MNHEY and CDR2 SVGAGI. This CDR3 has 14 residues. V gave up 0 bases and J gave up 4 bases, with 8 bases separating them. This chain's CDR3 is CASSYSSAADTQYF. In nucleotides, the CDR3 is TGTGCCAGCAGTTACTCTTCCGCGGCAGATACGCAGTATTTT.

J is TRBJ2-1 and V is TRBV5-6; 11 nucleotides match TRBD2. Germline V gene lookup returns CDR1 SGHDT and CDR2 YYEEEE. J was trimmed by 6 bases and V by 4 bases; bases with no gene match: 6. CDR3 length equals 15 residues. The CDR3 loop is CASSPTSGAINEQFF. The CDR3, as DNA: TGTGCCAGCAGCCCGACTAGCGGGGCAATCAATGAGCAGTTCTTC.

V and J are TRBV15 and TRBJ2-1; tentative D call: TRBD2 (6 bases). V gave up 0 bases and J gave up 2 bases, with 11 bases separating them. The CDR3 length is 16 residues. Germline CDR1 LNHNV, CDR2 YYDKDF (reference sequence). The CDR3 loop reads CATSREGTGTYNEQFF. The CDR3 DNA reads TGTGCCACCAGCAGAGAGGGGACTGGAACCTACAATGAGCAGTTCTTC.

The chain employs TRBV5-1 and TRBJ2-1; TRBD1 is a possible D gene (5 bases). The CDR3 has 11 residues. CDR1 and CDR2 (germline): SGHRS, YFSETQ. The V and J ends lost 8 bases and 6 bases respectively, with 9 bases between them. This CDR3 is CASTGSNEQFF. The CDR3 region has the DNA TGCGCCAGTACAGGTAGCAATGAGCAGTTCTTC.

This chain joins TRBV3-1 (or the pseudogene TRBV3-2) and TRBJ1-3; D is possibly TRBD1 (6 bases). The germline CDR1 and CDR2 sequences are LGHDT and YNNKEL (reference sequence). The CDR3 loop spans 16 amino acids. The ends were cut back, 0 bases at V and 2 bases at J, with 11 bases in the middle. The CDR3 protein is CASSQEPDSTGNTIYF. CDR3 DNA sequence: TGTGCCAGCAGCCAAGAACCGGACAGTACTGGAAACACCATATATTTT.

The rearrangement joins TRBV7-6 to TRBJ2-5; 7 positions agree with TRBD2. Losses at the gene ends were 3 bases for V and 1 base for J; bases not matched to a gene: 2. Germline assignment: CDR1 SGHVS and CDR2 FNYEAQ. The CDR3 covers 14 residues. CDR3 residues: CASSFGLGQETQYF. In DNA, the CDR3 is TGTGCCAGCAGCTTCGGACTAGGCCAAGAGACCCAGTACTTC.

The rearrangement links TRBV6-5 to TRBJ1-1, with 9 bases identical to TRBD1. Trimming at V came to 1 base and at J to 6 bases, leaving 3 bases not matched to a gene. CDR1 is MNHEY and CDR2 is SVGAGI in the germline V gene. This CDR3 has 14 residues. The CDR3 region has the DNA TGTGCCAGCAGTTACTACCGGACAGGGGCTGAAGCTTTCTTT. Translated, it gives CASSYYRTGAEAFF.

This clone has only a few counts. The chain combines TRBV30 with TRBJ2-7, with TRBD1 identical over 8 bases. The length of the CDR3 is 12 residues. CDR1 is GTSNPN, CDR2 SVGIG, per germline (reference sequence). J gave up 4 bases and V 4 bases, and 3 bases lay outside the gene matches. The CDR3: CAWTGGGYEQYF. The CDR3 nucleotides read TGTGCCTGGACAGGGGGCGGGTACGAGCAGTACTTC. The entire variable domain, with the rest obtained from reference TRBV30 and TRBJ2-7, is as follows: SQTIHQWPATLVQPVGSPLSLECTVEGTSNPNLYWYRQAAGRGLQLLFYSVGIGQISSEVPQNLSASRPQDRQFILSSKKLLLSDSGFYLCAWTGGGYEQYFGPGTRLTVT.

V and J are TRBV2 and TRBJ1-4; TRBD1 agrees at 9 bases. CDR1 SNHLY and CDR2 FYNNEI come from the germline V gene. The CDR3 totals 14 residues. The V segment lost 6 bases and the J segment 3 bases; nucleotides outside the gene matches: 2. The CDR3 DNA follows: TGTGCCAGCAGCGGACAGGGGTCTAATGAAAAACTGTTTTTT. Translation gives CASSGQGSNEKLFF.

This chain connects TRBV3-1 (or the pseudogene TRBV3-2) to TRBJ1-2, with D perhaps matching TRBD1 (6 bases). Germline V gene data show CDR1 as LGHDT and CDR2 as YNNKEL (reference sequence). This CDR3 has 14 amino acids. The V end was cut by 2 bases, the J end by 4 bases, with 11 bases between. The CDR3 reads CASSQLQGPYGYTF. The CDR3 coding sequence is TGTGCCAGCAGCCAACTACAGGGACCCTATGGCTACACCTTC.

The chain employs TRBV11-3 and TRBJ1-5; D is possibly TRBD1 (6 bases). Trimming shortened V by 5 bases and J by 4 bases, and 15 bases separated the two germline ends. Germline V gives CDR1 SGHNT, CDR2 YENEEA. The CDR3 sequence is 15 residues long. As DNA, the CDR3 is TGTGCCAGCAGCCTGCTCCGGGACACAAATCAGCCCCAGCATTTT. It translates to CASSLLRDTNQPQHF.

This rearrangement joins TRBV30 to TRBJ1-2, with TRBD1 matching 8 bases. Germline trimming cut 5 bases from V and 7 bases from J; bases unmatched to any gene: 0. The CDR3 covers 10 residues. Per the germline V gene, CDR1 is GTSNPN and CDR2 is SVGIG (reference sequence). Here the CDR3 reads CAWGQGGYTF. The CDR3 DNA is TGTGCCTGGGGACAGGGTGGCTACACCTTC.

This clone has just a few counts. The chain carries TRBV29-1 and TRBJ1-2; 7 bases are a match to TRBD1. CDR3 length: 14 amino acids. The V and J ends lost 2 bases and 7 bases, in that order; junction bases with no gene match: 10. The V gene's germline CDR1 is SQVTM and CDR2 ANQGSEA. CDR3 coding DNA: TGCAGCGTTGAAAACCAACAGGGGATCGGTGGCTACACCTTC. This translates into CSVENQQGIGGYTF. The entire variable domain, with the rest obtained from reference TRBV29-1 and TRBJ1-2, is as follows: SAVISQKPSRDICQRGTSLTIQCQVDSQVTMMFWYRQQPGQSLTLIATANQGSEATYESGFVIDKFPISRPNLTFSTLTVSNMSPEDSSIYLCSVENQQGIGGYTFGSGTRLTVV.